This TCR beta chain emerged from a study of monozygotic twins with inflammatory bowel disease. The input for each TCR library was 3,500 to 4,000 ng of total RNA. Reprocessing the 5' RACE reads, TCRdb reports a single entry for every CDR3 protein and omits DNA. The table lists around 47,000 distinct CDR3 sequences. Blood samples of roughly 2.5 ml were drawn from every donor. Unfractionated whole blood yielded total RNA, and T cells were not sorted. This clonotype is identified as medium-sized (0.01 to 0.1%) from frequency. The antigen is unknown. General observations from the study: IBD patients displayed reduced TCRbeta diversity (inverse Simpson) when set against healthy co-twins.

The sequence was collected from a human donor with ulcerative colitis or Crohn's disease, or a healthy co-twin of an affected twin (not recorded which). Sequenced sample: blood.

Here the CDR3 reads CASSPAGSPYEQYF. V usage is TRBV7-7 and J usage is TRBJ2-7. CDR3 length equals 14 residues. CDR1 is SSHAT and CDR2 is FNYEAQ in the germline V gene (reference sequence).